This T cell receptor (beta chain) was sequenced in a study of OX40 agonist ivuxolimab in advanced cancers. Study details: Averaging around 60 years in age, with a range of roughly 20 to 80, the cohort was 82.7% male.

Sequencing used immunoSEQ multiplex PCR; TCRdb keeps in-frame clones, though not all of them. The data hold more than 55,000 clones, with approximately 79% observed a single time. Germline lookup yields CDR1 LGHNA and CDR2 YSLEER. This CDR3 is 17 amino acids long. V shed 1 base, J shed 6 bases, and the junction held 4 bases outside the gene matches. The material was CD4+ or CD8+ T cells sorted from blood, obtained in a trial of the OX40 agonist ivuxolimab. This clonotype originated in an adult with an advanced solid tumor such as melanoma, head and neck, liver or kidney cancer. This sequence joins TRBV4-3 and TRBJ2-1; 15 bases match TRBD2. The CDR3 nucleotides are TGCGCCAGCAGCCAAGGGGGACTAGCGGGAGGACGCAATGAGCAGTTCTTC. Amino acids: CASSQGGLAGGRNEQFF.